The 16 T cell receptor beta chains below were found in one sample sequenced in a study of T cell changes during pregnancy in multiple sclerosis. This table comes from immunoSEQ multiplex PCR, and its TCRdb copy is limited to in-frame clones, with some not included. The profile shows around 31,000 clones, roughly 86% of them singletons. The source material was CD8+ T cells from peripheral blood mononuclear cells, sampled in the first trimester of pregnancy. These receptor sequences come from a female donor with multiple sclerosis, enrolled in a pregnancy study.

The CDR3 bases are TGTGCCAGCAGGGCCCCCGAGGGGGTCCCGTACTTC. Translation: CASRAPEGVPYF. J is TRBJ2-5 and V is TRBV11-2, with a weak D call TRBD1 (6 bases). The CDR3 is 12 residues long. The germline V gene has CDR1 SGHAT and CDR2 FQNNGV. Between the trimmed V and J ends, which lost 6 bases and 13 bases, there was a span of 18 bases.

This chain uses TRBV7-8 with TRBJ2-5; D is unresolved. V lost 5 bases, J lost 1 base, and 14 bases lay in between. Germline lookup yields CDR1 SGHVS and CDR2 FQNEAQ. CDR3 size: 15 residues. CDR3 coding DNA: TGTGCCAGCAGCCACAGTCGGCTACGCCAAGAGACCCAGTACTTC. Translation: CASSHSRLRQETQYF.

The chain couples TRBV11-2 to TRBJ2-1; 7 nucleotides agree with TRBD1. Germline values: CDR1 SGHAT, CDR2 FQNNGV. This CDR3 spans 17 amino acids. With 1 base clipped from V and 2 bases from J, the junction kept 8 bases outside the gene matches. The CDR3 coding sequence is TGTGCCAGCAGCTTAGTGGGTCAGGGGGAGACCTACAATGAGCAGTTCTTC. It encodes CASSLVGQGETYNEQFF.

The V and J genes are TRBV5-6 and TRBJ2-3; no clear D. The V gene's germline CDR1 is SGHDT and CDR2 YYEEEE. The CDR3 runs 14 residues. Trimming took 0 bases from V and 6 from J, leaving 11 bases between them. CDR3 residues: CASSLGPLGDTQYF. DNA of the CDR3: TGTGCCAGCAGCTTGGGTCCGCTCGGGGATACGCAGTATTTT.

Details on this clone: At the DNA level, this CDR3 is encoded by other sequences in the same sample as well. V and J are TRBV7-3 and TRBJ2-1; D perhaps matches TRBD2 (6 bases). Deletions cut 1 base from V and 1 base from J, with 8 bases between. This CDR3 spans 15 amino acids. Germline-derived CDR1 and CDR2 are SGHTA and FQGTGA. CDR3 protein: CASSLSGGSYNEQFF. Here the CDR3 DNA reads TGTGCCAGCAGCTTAAGTGGGGGGTCCTACAATGAGCAGTTCTTC. The full variable domain, rest sourced from reference TRBV7-3 and TRBJ2-1, is GAGVSQTPSNKVTEKGKYVELRCDPISGHTALYWYRQSLGQGPEFLIYFQGTGAADDSGLPNDRFFAVRPEGSVSTLKIQRTERGDSAVYLCASSLSGGSYNEQFFGPGTRLTVL.

This clone was observed a few times. This chain joins TRBV6-1 and TRBJ2-1, with a weak D call TRBD1 (7 bases). Germline values: CDR1 MNHNS, CDR2 SASEGT. V lost 3 bases and J 7 bases, leaving 16 bases between the germline ends. This CDR3 has 15 amino acids. Written as DNA, the CDR3 is TGTGCCAGCAGTGATCAGGCAGGGGGGAGGAATGAGCAGTTCTTC. It is translated as CASSDQAGGRNEQFF.

V and J are TRBV5-8 and TRBJ1-5; no clear D gene. V dropped 0 bases and J dropped 7 bases, with 5 bases sitting between them. Germline CDR1 SGHTS, CDR2 YDEGEE. The CDR3 runs to 12 residues. The CDR3 reads CASSLGRQPQHF. The CDR3 DNA sequence: TGTGCCAGCAGCTTGGGCCGGCAGCCCCAGCATTTT.

This chain joins TRBV7-3 and TRBJ2-1; 8 nucleotides line up with TRBD2. Germline CDR1 is SGHTA and CDR2 is FQGTGA. This CDR3 has 16 residues. The junction had 13 bases not matched to a gene; V was cut back by 3 bases and J by 9 bases. The CDR3: CASSLDSGAATGEQFF. For the CDR3, the DNA is TGTGCCAGCAGCTTGGATAGCGGGGCCGCTACAGGTGAGCAGTTCTTC.

The J gene is TRBJ1-6, the V gene TRBV27; D is possibly TRBD1 (5 bases). This CDR3 spans 17 amino acids. In germline, CDR1 is MNHEY, CDR2 SMNVEV (reference sequence). The V end was cut by 3 bases, the J end by 0 bases, with 12 bases between. The DNA of the CDR3 is TGTGCCAGCAGTTTGGGGGGGACTAGCTCCTATAATTCACCCCTCCACTTT. It yields the protein CASSLGGTSSYNSPLHF.

The chain recombines TRBV6-5 with TRBJ2-7; TRBD1 is a possible D gene (5 bases). The V end lost 0 bases, the J end lost 4 bases, and 10 bases lay between the germline ends. The CDR3 is 14 amino acids. CDR1 and CDR2 (germline): MNHEY, SVGAGI. CDR3 DNA: TGTGCCAGCAGTTACTCGATGGGGCAGTACGAGCAGTACTTC. It translates to CASSYSMGQYEQYF.

The chain recombines TRBV5-8 with TRBJ2-1; 8 bases map to TRBD2. Germline trimming cut 2 bases from V and 4 bases from J; bases unmatched to any gene: 5. There are 15 residues in the CDR3. Germline CDR1 SGHTS, CDR2 YDEGEE. The chain's CDR3 is CASSLPSGGYNEQFF. For the CDR3, the DNA is TGTGCCAGCAGCTTACCAAGCGGGGGTTACAATGAGCAGTTCTTC.

The rearrangement links TRBV27 to TRBJ1-2, with TRBD1 matching 10 bases. Trimming took 10 bases from V and 5 from J; bases not matched to a gene: 4. Germline V CDR1 and CDR2: MNHEY, SMNVEV (reference sequence). The CDR3 loop spans 12 amino acids. CDR3 amino acids: CATRDRGYGYTF. CDR3 DNA: TGTGCCACCCGGGACAGGGGTTATGGCTACACCTTC.

CDR3 region: CASSQEDREKLFF. DNA for the CDR3: TGCGCCAGCAGCCAAGAGGACAGGGAGAAACTGTTTTTT. The V gene is TRBV4-1, the J gene TRBJ1-4; 8 bases align to TRBD1. The junction had 2 bases not matched to a gene; V was cut back by 0 bases and J by 11 bases. Per germline, CDR1 MGHRA and CDR2 YSYEKL. The CDR3 runs 13 residues.

The chain links TRBV12-5 to TRBJ2-7; TRBD1 is a possible D gene (5 bases). V was cut by 0 bases and J by 5 bases, with 20 bases left in between. Germline V gene data show CDR1 as LGHNT and CDR2 as FRNRAP. This CDR3 spans 17 amino acids. The CDR3: CASGLVPSPAGIHEQYF. DNA of the CDR3: TGTGCTAGTGGTTTGGTACCCTCCCCCGCAGGGATCCACGAGCAGTACTTC.

The chain is built from TRBV5-1 and TRBJ2-7; 7 bases are a match to TRBD2. The germline V gene encodes CDR1 SGHRS and CDR2 YFSETQ. This CDR3 spans 15 amino acids. With V trimmed by 4 bases and J by 1 base, 8 bases remained unmatched. CDR3 in DNA: TGCGCCAGCAGCGGGGGAGGGCGTCTTTCCTACGAGCAGTACTTC. It yields the protein CASSGGGRLSYEQYF. Drawing the rest from reference TRBV5-1 and TRBJ2-7, the complete variable domain is KAGVTQTPRYLIKTRGQQVTLSCSPISGHRSVSWYQQTPGQGLQFLFEYFSETQRNKGNFPGRFSGRQFSNSRSEMNVSTLELGDSALYLCASSGGGRLSYEQYFGPGTRLTVT.

J is TRBJ1-5 and V is TRBV16, with D uncertain. CDR1 and CDR2 (germline): KGHSY, FQNENV. Deletions cut 0 bases from V and 2 bases from J, with 5 bases between. This CDR3 contains 14 residues. The CDR3 nucleotides are TGTGCCAGCAGCCAATCGCGGGGCAATCAGCCCCAGCATTTT. Residues: CASSQSRGNQPQHF.